One sample yielded the 2 T cell receptor beta chains listed below, sequenced in a study of identical twins. TCRdb re-called the 5' RACE reads with MiXCR, one entry per CDR3 protein. The table has around 370,000 distinct CDR3 sequences, about 10% seen once. Material: naive T cells sorted from blood. The receptor source for this set is a woman aged 45-59 years in good health.

This clonotype came up many times. This chain links TRBV14 with TRBJ2-7, with 9 nucleotides matching TRBD2. V trimming: 4 bases; J trimming: 7 bases; junction bases outside the gene matches: 11. CDR3 length: 15 residues. Germline V gene lookup returns CDR1 SGHDN and CDR2 FVKESK. The CDR3 spells CASSLLAGNSGEQYF. The CDR3 region has the DNA TGTGCCAGCAGCCTACTAGCGGGCAATTCGGGGGAGCAGTACTTC.

This sequence joins TRBV18 and TRBJ2-5; D ambiguous. The CDR3 has 15 amino acids. Trimming stripped 0 bases from V and 2 bases from J, with 10 bases between. Germline V gives CDR1 KGHSH, CDR2 LQKENI. The DNA of the CDR3 is TGTGCCAGCTCACCACCGTCCACTGGACAAGAGACCCAGTACTTC. Amino acids: CASSPPSTGQETQYF.